These 23 T cell receptor beta chains were sequenced from one sample in a study of response to subunit inactivated influenza vaccine. In TCRdb, the RT-PCR reads were re-called with MiXCR into one record per CDR3 protein. The sample has about half a million distinct CDR3 sequences, 7.6% seen once. The material sequenced was PBMCs from blood, taken 23 months after vaccination. These receptors originate from a man between 50 and 69 years old who received an inactivated influenza vaccine.

The chain is built from TRBV6-5 and TRBJ1-6; possible D gene TRBD1, 5 bases. Deletions cut 4 bases from V and 1 base from J, with 14 bases between. Germline CDR1 MNHEY, CDR2 SVGAGI. This CDR3 region has 17 residues. CDR3 loop: CASSSVGGNSYNSPLHF. As DNA, the CDR3 is TGTGCCAGCAGTTCCGTGGGGGGGAATTCCTATAATTCACCCCTCCACTTT.

This clonotype was detected ten times or more. This chain uses TRBV7-2 with TRBJ1-4, with 7 bases matching TRBD1. Germline V gives CDR1 SGHTA, CDR2 FQGNSA. V was pared by 4 bases and J by 4 bases, with 3 bases of the junction left unmatched. The CDR3 totals 14 residues. CDR3 amino acids: CASSWGQHNEKLFF. In nucleotides, the CDR3 is TGTGCCAGCAGCTGGGGACAGCATAATGAAAAACTGTTTTTT.

This sequence joins TRBV7-9 and TRBJ2-3; no clear D gene. V dropped 4 bases and J dropped 0 bases, with 11 bases sitting between them. Germline V lookup: CDR1 SEHNR, CDR2 FQNEAQ (reference sequence). This CDR3 is built from 15 residues. CDR3 sequence: CASSSVLTSTDTQYF. The CDR3 DNA reads as TGTGCCAGCAGCTCTGTCCTTACTAGCACAGATACGCAGTATTTT.

The V and J genes are TRBV7-2 and TRBJ2-3; no definite D call. This CDR3 region has 14 residues. Trimming removed 1 base from V and 4 bases from J, with 9 bases in between. CDR1 and CDR2 from the germline V gene are SGHTA and FQGNSA. The CDR3 loop is CASSLVRPSDTQYF. The CDR3 bases are TGTGCCAGCAGCTTAGTACGTCCGTCAGATACGCAGTATTTT.

The chain carries TRBV2 and TRBJ1-6; D possibly corresponds to TRBD1 (5 bases). Germline V gene lookup returns CDR1 SNHLY and CDR2 FYNNEI. V was clipped by 7 bases and J by 10 bases, with 17 bases between them. The CDR3 extends over 14 amino acids. The DNA for the CDR3 is TGTGCCAGCATCACACCGCAGGGCGGCTCACCCCTCCACTTT. Translated, it gives CASITPQGGSPLHF.

The chain is built from TRBV9 and TRBJ2-3; no clear D. The V end was cut by 0 bases, the J end by 4 bases, with 9 bases between. Germline loops: CDR1 SGDLS, CDR2 YYNGEE. The CDR3 contains 14 residues. CDR3 sequence: CASSVALRPDTQYF. Here the CDR3 DNA reads TGTGCCAGCAGCGTAGCCCTAAGGCCAGATACGCAGTATTTT. Full variable domain (missing parts from reference TRBV9 and TRBJ2-3): DSGVTQTPKHLITATGQRVTLRCSPRSGDLSVYWYQQSLDQGLQFLIQYYNGEERAKGNILERFSAQQFPDLHSELNLSSLELGDSALYFCASSVALRPDTQYFGPGTRLTVL.

Worth noting for this clonotype: This could be a read error, since a much larger clone is one nucleotide away. This rearrangement joins TRBV10-3 to TRBJ2-2; a weak D match, TRBD2 (7 bases). The CDR3 totals 16 residues. Germline V gene lookup returns CDR1 ENHRY and CDR2 SYGVKD. The DNA of the CDR3 is TGTGCCATCGGTGAGAAGGGGGGGCCGAACACCGGGGAGCTGTTTTTT. As protein: CAIGEKGGPNTGELFF.

This clonotype was detected ten times or more. The V gene is TRBV7-9, the J gene TRBJ2-5, with unresolved D. The CDR3 extends over 14 amino acids. V gave up 3 bases and J gave up 5 bases, with 13 bases separating them. The germline gives CDR1 SEHNR, CDR2 FQNEAQ (reference sequence). In DNA form, the CDR3 reads TGTGCCAGCAGCTTGTATCGGAGCCAGGAGACCCAGTACTTC. Translated: CASSLYRSQETQYF.

Only a few counts were recorded for this clonotype. The rearrangement joins TRBV20-1 to TRBJ2-3, with D possibly matching TRBD2 (5 bases). This CDR3 spans 14 amino acids. Germline loops: CDR1 DFQATT, CDR2 SNEGSKA (reference sequence). Trimming shortened V by 3 bases and J by 3 bases, and 13 bases separated the two germline ends. CDR3 DNA: TGCAGTGCTAGGGACTGGATGATGACAGATACGCAGTATTTT. This translates into CSARDWMMTDTQYF.

This clonotype was recorded a few times. J is TRBJ2-7 and V is TRBV29-1; D might be TRBD1 (5 bases). The CDR3 totals 11 residues. V was clipped by 7 bases and J by 2 bases, with 9 bases between them. In germline, CDR1 is SQVTM, CDR2 ANQGSEA. CDR3 DNA sequence: TGCAGCGCCGGACACACCTACGAGCAGTACTTC. Protein sequence: CSAGHTYEQYF.

This clonotype was observed at least ten times. The V gene is TRBV5-8, the J gene TRBJ2-7; D is uncertain. V was cut by 4 bases and J by 2 bases, with 22 bases left in between. There are 17 residues in the CDR3. Germline V gene sequence: CDR1 SGHTS, CDR2 YDEGEE. In DNA form, the CDR3 reads TGTGCCAGCAGCCAAACAACCGAGAAAATCTGGACCTACGAGCAGTACTTC. Translation: CASSQTTEKIWTYEQYF.

This clonotype was picked up a small number of times. The rearrangement joins TRBV14 to TRBJ2-1, with 7 bases identical to TRBD2. V lost 5 bases to trimming and J lost 10 bases; unmatched junction nucleotides: 5. Germline-derived CDR1 and CDR2 are SGHDN and FVKESK. The CDR3 consists of 12 residues. The CDR3 protein is CASSELAPEQFF. The CDR3 bases are TGTGCCAGCAGCGAACTAGCGCCCGAGCAGTTCTTC.

This clonotype was seen ten or more times. The chain has TRBV7-9 and TRBJ1-5; a weak D match, TRBD1 (6 bases). The CDR3 consists of 15 residues. The ends were cut back, 5 bases at V and 2 bases at J, with 13 bases in the middle. Germline lookup yields CDR1 SEHNR and CDR2 FQNEAQ (reference sequence). The CDR3: CASSPGGHGNQPQHF. The CDR3 bases are TGTGCCAGCAGCCCGGGGGGGCATGGCAATCAGCCCCAGCATTTT.

This clonotype has ten or more counts. The chain couples TRBV29-1 to TRBJ2-1; possibly TRBD2 for D (6 bases). The CDR3 covers 18 residues. Trimming stripped 1 base from V and 3 bases from J, with 22 bases between. The germline gives CDR1 SQVTM, CDR2 ANQGSEA. The CDR3 DNA is TGCAGCGTTGAAGGTTGGCGGGACCCCCAAGGGTACTACAATGAGCAGTTCTTC. Residues: CSVEGWRDPQGYYNEQFF.

The chain employs TRBV5-6 and TRBJ1-1; a possible D gene is TRBD1 (5 bases). CDR3 length: 13 residues. V lost 3 bases to trimming and J lost 4 bases, with 10 bases between them. Germline V lookup: CDR1 SGHDT, CDR2 YYEEEE. The CDR3 DNA reads as TGTGCCAGCAGCTGGGGACCGGGCACTGAAGCTTTCTTT. Its protein is CASSWGPGTEAFF.

In this sample, this clonotype turned up many times. J is TRBJ2-2 and V is TRBV12-3 or TRBV12-4; no reliable D call. The CDR3 covers 15 residues. Trimming cost V 4 bases and J 6 bases, with 15 bases left between them. CDR3 region: CASSYLVSGPGELFF. CDR3 DNA: TGTGCCAGCAGTTACTTGGTCTCCGGGCCCGGGGAGCTGTTTTTT.

J is TRBJ2-1 and V is TRBV12-3 or TRBV12-4, with TRBD2 matching 7 bases. This CDR3 spans 14 amino acids. V lost 6 bases to trimming and J lost 4 bases; unmatched junction nucleotides: 6. The CDR3 reads CASRQTSAYNEQFF. The CDR3 DNA reads TGTGCCAGCAGGCAAACTAGCGCTTACAATGAGCAGTTCTTC.

This clonotype was observed a few times. The rearrangement joins TRBV18 to TRBJ1-1; 7 bases are a match to TRBD1. V was pared by 2 bases and J by 1 base, with 7 bases of the junction left unmatched. Germline V gene lookup returns CDR1 KGHSH and CDR2 LQKENI. The CDR3 runs to 16 residues. The DNA of the CDR3 is TGTGCCAGCTCACCAACAGGGGTCGGTGGGAACACTGAAGCTTTCTTT. It yields the protein CASSPTGVGGNTEAFF.

In this sample, this clonotype turned up many times. The V gene is TRBV10-2, the J gene TRBJ2-3; 8 nucleotides line up with TRBD2. With 7 bases clipped from V and 4 bases from J, the junction kept 4 bases outside the gene matches. Germline V gives CDR1 WSHSY, CDR2 SAAADI. The CDR3 contains 13 residues. The CDR3 DNA reads TGCGCCAGCAAAACGGGGGGGCCAGATACGCAGTATTTT. Translated: CASKTGGPDTQYF.

The chain couples TRBV10-3 to TRBJ2-3; D is undetermined. There are 16 residues in the CDR3. V dropped 0 bases and J dropped 6 bases, with 16 bases sitting between them. Germline-derived CDR1 and CDR2 are ENHRY and SYGVKD. CDR3 nucleotides: TGTGCCATCAGTGAGTCGAATGTGCCGGGCGCCGATACGCAGTATTTT. This encodes CAISESNVPGADTQYF.

V is TRBV20-1 and J is TRBJ2-3; unclear D gene. The V end was cut by 1 base, the J end by 0 bases, with 14 bases between. This CDR3 has 16 residues. Germline V gene sequence: CDR1 DFQATT, CDR2 SNEGSKA (reference sequence). The chain's CDR3 is CSARGFVSTSTDTQYF. The CDR3 DNA follows: TGCAGTGCTAGAGGGTTCGTTAGTACTAGCACAGATACGCAGTATTTT.

V and J are TRBV6-2 or TRBV6-3 and TRBJ2-6, with 11 nucleotides matching TRBD1. This CDR3 is 19 amino acids long. Germline-derived CDR1 and CDR2 are MNHEY and SVGEGT. The junction had 13 bases not matched to a gene; V was cut back by 6 bases and J by 3 bases. The CDR3 spells CASRPPWTGGYSGANVLTF. CDR3 sequence (DNA): TGTGCCAGCAGACCCCCATGGACAGGGGGCTATAGTGGGGCCAACGTCCTGACTTTC.

This clonotype was counted many times. This chain connects TRBV7-9 to TRBJ1-2; D ambiguous. Between the trimmed V and J ends, which lost 2 bases and 4 bases, there was a span of 8 bases. The CDR3 spans 13 residues. Germline CDR1 is SEHNR and CDR2 is FQNEAQ (reference sequence). The CDR3 DNA reads as TGTGCCAGCAGCTTATCGGCAGGCTATGGCTACACCTTC. Amino acid sequence: CASSLSAGYGYTF.